These 8 T cell receptor beta chains share one sample of origin, sequenced in a study of glioma-infiltrating T cells (dated by TCRdb to 2016 to 2018). Sequencing instrument: Illumina MiSeq. The iRepertoire nested amplicon-rescue multiplex PCR (arm-PCR) platform was used to amplify TCR alpha and beta CDR3 regions from RNA. TCRdb cleaned the public reads at Q25 with fastp, built clones with MiXCR and kept in-frame beta chains. Identical CDR3 proteins give one entry, which carries the most common genes and DNA. The sample data list about 200,000 distinct CDR3 sequences, and roughly a third of these were observed just once. Of the sample, about 19% falls within the top ten clones. The sequencing input was glioma tissue, nonneoplastic brain tissue, or PBMCs (not recorded which). The receptor set was obtained from a human donor with low-grade glioma or glioblastoma, undergoing nonglioma brain surgery, or in good health (not recorded which).

This clonotype was seen ten or more times. In DNA, the CDR3 is TGTGCTAGTGGTTTGAATTTGGGGGCGGCTGAAGCTTTCTTT. Translated, it gives CASGLNLGAAEAFF. V is TRBV12-5 and J is TRBJ1-1, with a weak D call TRBD1 (6 bases). Germline CDR1 is LGHNT and CDR2 is FRNRAP. The CDR3 is made up of 14 amino acids. Between the trimmed V and J ends, which lost 2 bases and 6 bases, there was a span of 13 bases.

The genes are TRBV11-1 and TRBJ1-5; D uncertain. The length of the CDR3 is 16 residues. Germline lookup yields CDR1 SGHAT and CDR2 FQDESV (reference sequence). Trimming pared 7 bases from V and 3 bases from J, leaving 19 bases between. CDR3 region: CASIQDIGQLNQPQHF. The CDR3 nucleotides read TGTGCCAGCATCCAGGATATCGGGCAGCTCAATCAGCCCCAGCATTTT.

This clonotype has a handful of counts. The chain carries TRBV12-3 or TRBV12-4 and TRBJ2-1; TRBD2 matches at 11 bases. The CDR3 runs 13 residues. J was trimmed by 9 bases and V by 6 bases; bases with no gene match: 4. CDR3 DNA: TGTGCCAGCAGGGCCCTAGCGGGAGGTGAGCAGTTCTTC. This gives the protein CASRALAGGEQFF.

This sequence joins TRBV7-2 and TRBJ2-7; maybe TRBD1 (5 bases). CDR3 length equals 15 residues. CDR1 SGHTA and CDR2 FQGNSA come from the germline V gene. Trimming cost V 2 bases and J 7 bases, with 18 bases left between them. CDR3 coding DNA: TGTGCCAGCAGCTTAATGGGGCAGACAGTCTATGAGCAGTACTTC. Its protein is CASSLMGQTVYEQYF.

V usage is TRBV4-3 and J usage is TRBJ2-3, with 7 bases matching TRBD2. CDR1 and CDR2 from the germline V gene are LGHNA and YSLEER. Trimming cost V 3 bases and J 1 base; bases outside gene matches: 10. The CDR3 extends over 17 amino acids. DNA of the CDR3: TGCGCCAGCAGCCAGCAAGGAGGACTAGAAGGCACAGATACGCAGTATTTT. Its protein is CASSQQGGLEGTDTQYF.

This clonotype was counted ten times or more. The CDR3 protein is CSAYRPPKNTEAFF. The DNA of the CDR3 is TGCAGTGCTTATAGACCCCCTAAGAACACTGAAGCTTTCTTT. This chain uses TRBV20-1 with TRBJ1-1; D uncertain. With 5 bases removed from V and 1 base from J, the gap between germline ends came to 14 bases. Germline CDR1 is DFQATT and CDR2 is SNEGSKA (reference sequence). This CDR3 has 14 amino acids.

This clonotype was seen only a few times. The V gene is TRBV19, the J gene TRBJ2-3; D is uncertain. Trimming removed 2 bases at V and 4 bases at J, with 10 bases between. This CDR3 is built from 14 residues. The germline CDR1 and CDR2 sequences are LNHDA and SQIVND (reference sequence). For the CDR3, the DNA is TGTGCCAGTAGTATACTGGTTTGGGCAGATACGCAGTATTTT. Translated: CASSILVWADTQYF.

This clonotype was detected ten times or more. CDR3 DNA sequence: TGTGCCAGCAGCAAAGGACTATCCAGACTCCAAGAGACCCAGTACTTC. This sequence encodes CASSKGLSRLQETQYF. The V and J genes are TRBV7-9 and TRBJ2-5; D may be TRBD2 (6 bases). Germline V CDR1 and CDR2: SEHNR, FQNEAQ (reference sequence). The ends were cut back, 5 bases at V and 1 base at J, with 17 bases in the middle. The CDR3 spans 16 residues.